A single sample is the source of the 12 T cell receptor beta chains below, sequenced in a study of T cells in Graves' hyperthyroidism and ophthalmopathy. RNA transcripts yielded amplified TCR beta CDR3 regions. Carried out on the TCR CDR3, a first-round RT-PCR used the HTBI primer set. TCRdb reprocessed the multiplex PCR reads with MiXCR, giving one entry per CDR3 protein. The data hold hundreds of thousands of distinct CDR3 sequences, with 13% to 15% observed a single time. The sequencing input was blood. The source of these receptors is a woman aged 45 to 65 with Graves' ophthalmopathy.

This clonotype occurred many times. The CDR3, as DNA: TGTGCCAGCAGCCCTCTCCTAAAACAGGGTAACCTCGGTCGGGCCCTCCACTTT. Its protein is CASSPLLKQGNLGRALHF. This chain uses TRBV27 with TRBJ1-6; D possibly corresponds to TRBD1 (6 bases). Trimming took off 6 bases at V and 14 bases at J, with 32 bases between the two ends. The CDR3 runs 18 residues. Per the germline V gene, CDR1 is MNHEY and CDR2 is SMNVEV (reference sequence).

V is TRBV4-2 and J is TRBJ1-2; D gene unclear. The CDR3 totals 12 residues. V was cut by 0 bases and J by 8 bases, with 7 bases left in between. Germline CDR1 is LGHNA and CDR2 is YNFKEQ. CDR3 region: CASSQDSEGYTF. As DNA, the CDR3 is TGTGCCAGCAGCCAAGATTCCGAAGGCTACACCTTC.

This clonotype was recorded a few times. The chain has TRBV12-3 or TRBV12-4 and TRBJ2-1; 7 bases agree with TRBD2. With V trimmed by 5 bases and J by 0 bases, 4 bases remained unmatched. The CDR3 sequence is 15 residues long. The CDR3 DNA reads TGTGCCAGCAGTCAAGCGGGGAACTCCTACAATGAGCAGTTCTTC. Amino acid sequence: CASSQAGNSYNEQFF.

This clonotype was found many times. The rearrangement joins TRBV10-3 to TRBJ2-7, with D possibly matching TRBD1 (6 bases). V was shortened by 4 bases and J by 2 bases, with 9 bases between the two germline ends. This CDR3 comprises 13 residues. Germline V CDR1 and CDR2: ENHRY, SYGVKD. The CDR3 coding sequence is TGTGCCATCAGTGGTACAGGGACCTACGAGCAGTACTTC. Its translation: CAISGTGTYEQYF.

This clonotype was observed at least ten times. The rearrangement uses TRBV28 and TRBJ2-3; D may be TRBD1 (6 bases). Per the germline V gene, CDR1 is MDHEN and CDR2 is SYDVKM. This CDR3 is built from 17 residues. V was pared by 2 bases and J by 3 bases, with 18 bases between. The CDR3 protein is CASSLGRGTHSTDTQYF. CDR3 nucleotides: TGTGCCAGCAGTTTAGGCAGGGGTACCCACTCGACAGATACGCAGTATTTT.

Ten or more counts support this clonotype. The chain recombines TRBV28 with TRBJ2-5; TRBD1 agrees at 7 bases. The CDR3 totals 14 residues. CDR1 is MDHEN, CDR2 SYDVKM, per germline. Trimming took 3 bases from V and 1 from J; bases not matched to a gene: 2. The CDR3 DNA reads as TGTGCCAGCAGTTTTGGACAGGTCCAAGAGACCCAGTACTTC. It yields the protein CASSFGQVQETQYF.

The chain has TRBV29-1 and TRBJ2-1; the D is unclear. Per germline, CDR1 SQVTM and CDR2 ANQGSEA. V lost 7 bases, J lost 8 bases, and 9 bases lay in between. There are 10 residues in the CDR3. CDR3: CSAGDDEQFF. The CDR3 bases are TGCAGCGCAGGAGACGATGAGCAGTTCTTC.

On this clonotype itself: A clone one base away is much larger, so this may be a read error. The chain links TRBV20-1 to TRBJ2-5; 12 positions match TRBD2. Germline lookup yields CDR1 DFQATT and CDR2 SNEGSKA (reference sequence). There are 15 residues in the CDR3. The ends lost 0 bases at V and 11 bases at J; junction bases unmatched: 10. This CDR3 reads CSARDKVRTSGTQYF. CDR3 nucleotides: TGCAGTGCTAGAGATAAGGTCCGGACTAGCGGGACTCAGTACTTC.

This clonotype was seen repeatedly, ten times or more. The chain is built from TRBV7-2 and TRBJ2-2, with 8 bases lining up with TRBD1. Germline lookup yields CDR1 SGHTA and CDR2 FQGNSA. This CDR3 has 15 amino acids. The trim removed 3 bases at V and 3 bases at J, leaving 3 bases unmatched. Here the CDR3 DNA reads TGTGCCAGCAGCTTCGACAGGGGACACACCGGGGAGCTGTTTTTT. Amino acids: CASSFDRGHTGELFF.

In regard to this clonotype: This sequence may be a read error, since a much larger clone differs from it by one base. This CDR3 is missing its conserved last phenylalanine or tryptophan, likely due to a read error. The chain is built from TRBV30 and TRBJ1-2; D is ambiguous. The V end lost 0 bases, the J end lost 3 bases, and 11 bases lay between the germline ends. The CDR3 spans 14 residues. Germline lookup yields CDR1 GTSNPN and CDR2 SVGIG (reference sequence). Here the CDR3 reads CAWSVSGVDYGYTL. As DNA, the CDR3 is TGTGCCTGGAGTGTATCTGGGGTCGACTATGGCTACACCCTC.

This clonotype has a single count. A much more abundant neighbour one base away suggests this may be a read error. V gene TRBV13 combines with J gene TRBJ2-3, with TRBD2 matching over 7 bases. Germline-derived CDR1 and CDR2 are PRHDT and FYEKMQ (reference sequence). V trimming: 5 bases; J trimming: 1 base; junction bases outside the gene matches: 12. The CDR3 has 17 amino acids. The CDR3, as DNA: TGTGCCAGCAGCCCGCTGACTGGCGGGAGTCGCACAGATACGCAGTATTTT. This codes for CASSPLTGGSRTDTQYF.

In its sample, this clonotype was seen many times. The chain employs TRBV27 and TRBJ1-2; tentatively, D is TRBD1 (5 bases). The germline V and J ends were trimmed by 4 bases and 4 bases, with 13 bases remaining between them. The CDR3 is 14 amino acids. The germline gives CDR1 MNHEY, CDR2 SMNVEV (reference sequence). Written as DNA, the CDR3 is TGTGCCAGCAGTTATTCGAGACAGCTCTATGGCTACACCTTC. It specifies CASSYSRQLYGYTF.